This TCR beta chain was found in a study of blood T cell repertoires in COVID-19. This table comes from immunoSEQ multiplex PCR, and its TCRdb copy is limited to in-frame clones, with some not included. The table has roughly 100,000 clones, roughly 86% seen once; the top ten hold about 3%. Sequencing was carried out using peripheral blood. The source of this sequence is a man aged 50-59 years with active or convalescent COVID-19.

Here the CDR3 reads CASRLAGGLAKNIQYF. CDR3 bases: TGCGCCAGCAGGCTTGCGGGGGGCCTAGCCAAAAACATTCAGTACTTC. The rearrangement uses TRBV5-1 and TRBJ2-4, with 8 bases matching TRBD2. The trim removed 5 bases at V and 0 bases at J, leaving 7 bases unmatched. Germline CDR1 reads SGHRS; CDR2 reads YFSETQ. This CDR3 has 16 residues.